This T cell receptor (beta chain) stems from a study of T cells in Graves' hyperthyroidism and ophthalmopathy. Findings and caveats of the study: The blood repertoire included most of the expanded thyroid clonotypes above 0.001.

Diagnoses used clinical symptoms, serum thyroxine and TRAb, thyroid ultrasound and orbital computed tomography. CDR3 length: 15 amino acids. With 3 bases removed from V and 9 bases from J, the gap between germline ends came to 20 bases. The germline CDR1 and CDR2 sequences are PRHDT and FYEKMQ (reference sequence). The sample holds many counts of this clonotype. Its antigen remains unknown. Amplification of TCR beta CDR3 regions was performed using RNA transcripts as template. The primer set for the first-round RT-PCR of the TCR CDR3 was HTBI. One entry per CDR3 protein results from TCRdb running MiXCR on the multiplex PCR reads. The sample carries 450,000 to 700,000 distinct CDR3 sequences, around 46% recorded once.

This sequence originates from an adult woman with Graves' disease, either hyperthyroidism or ophthalmopathy (not recorded which). This chain uses TRBV13 with TRBJ1-2; D remains ambiguous. The sequenced material came from peripheral blood or thyroid tissue (not recorded which). CDR3 amino acids: CASSFGYSRPMCYTF. In nucleotides, the CDR3 is TGTGCCAGCAGCTTTGGGTACTCGAGGCCTATGTGCTACACCTTC. Full variable domain (missing parts from reference TRBV13 and TRBJ1-2): AAGVIQSPRHLIKEKRETATLKCYPIPRHDTVYWYQQGPGQDPQFLISFYEKMQSDKGSIPDRFSAQQFSDYHSELNMSSLELGDSALYFCASSFGYSRPMCYTFGSGTRLTVV.